This T cell receptor beta chain was found in a study of early T cells in non-severe SARS-CoV-2 infection. As concerns this clonotype: Its antigen is currently unknown.

Whole-study findings and limits: Lookups in VDJdb leaned toward anti-spike CD8 responses and missed private and CD4 specificities.

The length of the CDR3 is 15 residues. V lost 1 base and J lost 9, with 18 bases in between. CDR1 MGHRA and CDR2 YSYEKL come from the germline V gene. Each cDNA molecule carried a unique molecular identifier. TCRdb recomputed calls from the 5' RACE reads with MiXCR, one row per CDR3 protein. The repertoire includes roughly 58,000 distinct CDR3 sequences, about an eighth of them detected once, and around 1.4% sits in the top ten. The specimen sequenced was whole blood. The sequence derives from an adult who was a healthcare worker with PCR-confirmed SARS-CoV-2 infection or an uninfected control (not recorded which). The rearrangement links TRBV4-1 to TRBJ1-2; D gene ambiguous. CDR3 coding DNA: TGCGCCAGCAGCCAAGTTATGGCCTTGGATTTGAGCTACACCTTC. It is translated as CASSQVMALDLSYTF.